This T cell receptor (beta chain) was found in a study of blood T cells in healthy people across ages. Isolation yielded PBMCs, at least 7 million per sample, in every case. This clonotype has a handful of counts. With 9 bases removed from V and 0 bases from J, the gap between germline ends came to 5 bases. Germline lookup yields CDR1 KGHDR and CDR2 SFDVKD. The CDR3 runs 13 residues. PCR was performed a second time for roughly 6 to 12 cycles using a sample-barcoded 5' primer and a J-beta primer mix. TCRdb reprocessed the 5' RACE reads with MiXCR, giving one entry per CDR3 protein. The sample has fewer than 950,000 distinct CDR3 sequences, approximately 55% seen once.

The TCR was taken from a man older than 75 in good health. The V gene is TRBV24-1, the J gene TRBJ2-6; no clear D. Sequenced input: blood. The DNA of the CDR3 is TGTGCCACCGCCCCCTCTGGGGCCAACGTCCTGACTTTC. As protein: CATAPSGANVLTF.